Given below is one T cell receptor (beta chain) in context. Its antigen remains unidentified. In the PCR, 60 Vbeta and 13 Jbeta primers were used. Libraries were prepared by immunoSEQ multiplex PCR; TCRdb keeps only in-frame clonotypes and omits some of them. The table has 150,000 to 170,000 clones, 75% to 85% seen once; the top ten hold roughly 8%. This sample was included in a study of cytomegalovirus exposure and HLA in healthy donors. The CDR3 has 14 residues. Germline CDR1 SGHNT, CDR2 YYREEE (reference sequence). V lost 3 bases, J lost 0 bases, and 7 bases lay in between. Study-level points and caveats: A prior analysis recorded that most TCR beta V segments were productive about 87% or about 30% of the time.

The chain recombines TRBV5-4 with TRBJ1-3, with no clear D. The source material was PBMCs. The receptor was derived from a man aged 25 to 45 in good health and CMV-seropositive. In DNA form, the CDR3 reads TGTGCCAGCAGCTCGGGGATCTCTGGAAACACCATATATTTT. Protein product: CASSSGISGNTIYF.